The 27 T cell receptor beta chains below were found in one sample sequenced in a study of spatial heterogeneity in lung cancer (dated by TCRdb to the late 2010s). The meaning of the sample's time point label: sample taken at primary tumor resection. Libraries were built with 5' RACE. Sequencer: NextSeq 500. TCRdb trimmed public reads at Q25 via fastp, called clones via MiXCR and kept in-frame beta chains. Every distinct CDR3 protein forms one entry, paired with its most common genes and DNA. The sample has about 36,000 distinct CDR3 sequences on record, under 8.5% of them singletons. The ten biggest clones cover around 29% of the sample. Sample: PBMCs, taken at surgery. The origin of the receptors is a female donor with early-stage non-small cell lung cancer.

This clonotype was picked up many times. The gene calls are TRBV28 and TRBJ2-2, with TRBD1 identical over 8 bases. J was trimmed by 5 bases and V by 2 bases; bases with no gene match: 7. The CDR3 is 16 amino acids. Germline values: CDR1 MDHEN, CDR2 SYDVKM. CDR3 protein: CASSLPRTGWTGELFF. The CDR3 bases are TGTGCCAGCAGTTTACCCCGGACAGGGTGGACCGGGGAGCTGTTTTTT.

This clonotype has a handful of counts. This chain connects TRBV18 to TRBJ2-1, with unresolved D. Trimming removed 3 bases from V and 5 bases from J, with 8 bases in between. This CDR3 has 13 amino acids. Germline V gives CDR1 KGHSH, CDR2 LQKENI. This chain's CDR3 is CASSPDRHNEQFF. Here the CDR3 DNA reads TGTGCCAGCTCACCCGACCGGCACAATGAGCAGTTCTTC.

The CDR3 sequence is CSPGSGDTQYF. The CDR3 DNA reads TGCAGCCCCGGCAGCGGTGATACGCAGTATTTT. V and J are TRBV20-1 and TRBJ2-3; possible D gene TRBD2, 5 bases. The CDR3 totals 11 residues. Per germline, CDR1 DFQATT and CDR2 SNEGSKA (reference sequence).

The CDR3 DNA reads TGTGCCAGCCGTGGGCAGGGGGGAATGGAAGCTTTCTTT. Its protein is CASRGQGGMEAFF. The genes are TRBV2 and TRBJ1-1, with 7 bases fitting TRBD1. CDR1 and CDR2 from the germline V gene are SNHLY and FYNNEI. V lost 8 bases to trimming and J lost 8 bases; unmatched junction nucleotides: 11. This CDR3 comprises 13 residues.

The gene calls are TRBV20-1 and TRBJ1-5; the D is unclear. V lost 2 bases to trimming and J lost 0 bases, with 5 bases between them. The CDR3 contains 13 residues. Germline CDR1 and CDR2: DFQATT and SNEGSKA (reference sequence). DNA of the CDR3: TGCAGTGCTAGACAGTATAGCAATCAGCCCCAGCATTTT. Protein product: CSARQYSNQPQHF.

CDR3 amino acids: CATSRDPGVATEAFF. The CDR3 bases are TGTGCCACCAGCAGAGATCCGGGGGTAGCGACTGAAGCTTTCTTT. This sequence joins TRBV15 and TRBJ1-1, with D possibly TRBD1 on 5 matching bases. Germline assignment: CDR1 LNHNV and CDR2 YYDKDF (reference sequence). CDR3 size: 15 residues. V lost 0 bases, J lost 5 bases, and 13 bases lay in between. Drawing the rest from reference TRBV15 and TRBJ1-1, the complete variable domain is DAMVIQNPRYQVTQFGKPVTLSCSQTLNHNVMYWYQQKSSQAPKLLFHYYDKDFNNEADTPDNFQSRRPNTSFCFLDIRSPGLGDTAMYLCATSRDPGVATEAFFGQGTRLTVV.

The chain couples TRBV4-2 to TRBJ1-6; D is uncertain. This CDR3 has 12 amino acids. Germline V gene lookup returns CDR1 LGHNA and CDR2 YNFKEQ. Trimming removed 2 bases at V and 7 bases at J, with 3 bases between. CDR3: CASSQLNSPLHF. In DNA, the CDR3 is TGTGCCAGCAGCCAATTGAATTCACCCCTCCACTTT.

The CDR3 DNA is TGTGCCAGCAGCCCCCTAGGGGTACGGCTGGCGGACACCGGGGAGCTGTTTTTT. This translates into CASSPLGVRLADTGELFF. The chain combines TRBV5-6 with TRBJ2-2; D perhaps matches TRBD1 (5 bases). Germline assignment: CDR1 SGHDT and CDR2 YYEEEE. The CDR3 contains 18 residues. Trimming left V 4 bases short and J 3 bases short, with 22 bases between.

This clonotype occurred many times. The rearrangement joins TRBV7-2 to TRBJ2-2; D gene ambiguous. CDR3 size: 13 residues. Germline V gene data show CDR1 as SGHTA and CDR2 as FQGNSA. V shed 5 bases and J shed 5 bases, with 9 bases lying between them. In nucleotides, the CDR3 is TGTGCCAGCAGCCGCCCCTATACCGGGGAGCTGTTTTTT. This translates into CASSRPYTGELFF.

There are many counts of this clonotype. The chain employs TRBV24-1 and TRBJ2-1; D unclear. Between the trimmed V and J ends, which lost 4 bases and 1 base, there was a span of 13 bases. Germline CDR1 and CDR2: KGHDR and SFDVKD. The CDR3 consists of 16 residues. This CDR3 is CATSDPSRPSYNEQFF. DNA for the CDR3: TGTGCCACCAGTGACCCCAGCCGGCCATCCTACAATGAGCAGTTCTTC.

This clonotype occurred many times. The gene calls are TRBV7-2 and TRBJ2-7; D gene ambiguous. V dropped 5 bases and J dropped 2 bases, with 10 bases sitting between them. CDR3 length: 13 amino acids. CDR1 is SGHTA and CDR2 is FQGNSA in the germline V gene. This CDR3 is CASSPRPTYEQYF. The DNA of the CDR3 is TGTGCCAGCAGCCCCCGGCCAACCTACGAGCAGTACTTC. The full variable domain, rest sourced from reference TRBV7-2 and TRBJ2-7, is GAGVSQSPSNKVTEKGKDVELRCDPISGHTALYWYRQSLGQGLEFLIYFQGNSAPDKSGLPSDRFSAERTGGSVSTLTIQRTQQEDSAVYLCASSPRPTYEQYFGPGTRLTVT.

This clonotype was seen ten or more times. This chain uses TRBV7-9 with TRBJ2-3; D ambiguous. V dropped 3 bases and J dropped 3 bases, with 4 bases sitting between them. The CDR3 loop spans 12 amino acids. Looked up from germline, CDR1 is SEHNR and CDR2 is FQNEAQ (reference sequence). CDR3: CASSFQTDTQYF. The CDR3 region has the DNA TGTGCCAGCAGCTTCCAGACAGATACGCAGTATTTT.

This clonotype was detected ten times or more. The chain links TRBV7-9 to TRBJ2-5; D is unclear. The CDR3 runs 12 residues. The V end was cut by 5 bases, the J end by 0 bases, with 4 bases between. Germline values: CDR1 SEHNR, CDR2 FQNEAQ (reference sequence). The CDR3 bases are TGTGCCAGCAGCCTCAACCAAGAGACCCAGTACTTC. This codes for CASSLNQETQYF.

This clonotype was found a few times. In DNA, the CDR3 is TGTGCCAGCAGCCAAGTGCTCGGGACAGGGCGTGGAGAAAAACTGTTTTTT. It encodes CASSQVLGTGRGEKLFF. The chain links TRBV4-2 to TRBJ1-4, with 9 bases matching TRBD1. Germline V gene sequence: CDR1 LGHNA, CDR2 YNFKEQ. J gave up 8 bases and V 1 base, and 11 bases lay outside the gene matches. The CDR3 length is 17 residues.

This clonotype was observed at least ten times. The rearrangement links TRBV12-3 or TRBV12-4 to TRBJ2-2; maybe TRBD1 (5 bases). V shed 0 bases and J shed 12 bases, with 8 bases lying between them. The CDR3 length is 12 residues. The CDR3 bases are TGTGCCAGCAGTTTAGCGGGGCCAAAGCTGTTTTTT. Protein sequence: CASSLAGPKLFF.

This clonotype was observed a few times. Written as DNA, the CDR3 is TGTGCCAGCAGTGACCATTCCTCCAGGGTAACCATATATTTT. Translated, it gives CASSDHSSRVTIYF. The rearrangement joins TRBV28 to TRBJ1-3; D perhaps matches TRBD1 (5 bases). Per the germline V gene, CDR1 is MDHEN and CDR2 is SYDVKM. The CDR3 covers 14 residues. V dropped 5 bases and J dropped 10 bases, with 18 bases sitting between them.

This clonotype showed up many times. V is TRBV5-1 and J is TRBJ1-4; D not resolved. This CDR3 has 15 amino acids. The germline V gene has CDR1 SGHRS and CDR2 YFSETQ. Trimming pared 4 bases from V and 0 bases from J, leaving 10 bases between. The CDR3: CASSPAGATNEKLFF. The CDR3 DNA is TGCGCCAGCAGCCCGGCTGGGGCAACTAATGAAAAACTGTTTTTT. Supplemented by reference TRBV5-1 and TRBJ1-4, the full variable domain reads KAGVTQTPRYLIKTRGQQVTLSCSPISGHRSVSWYQQTPGQGLQFLFEYFSETQRNKGNFPGRFSGRQFSNSRSEMNVSTLELGDSALYLCASSPAGATNEKLFFGSGTQLSVL.

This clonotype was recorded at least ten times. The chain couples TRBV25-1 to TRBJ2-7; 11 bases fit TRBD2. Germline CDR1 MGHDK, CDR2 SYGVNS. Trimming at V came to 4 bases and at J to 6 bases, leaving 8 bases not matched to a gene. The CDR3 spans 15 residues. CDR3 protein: CASSAYSGRESEQYF. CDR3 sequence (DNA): TGTGCCAGCAGTGCGTATAGCGGGAGGGAGTCCGAGCAGTACTTC.

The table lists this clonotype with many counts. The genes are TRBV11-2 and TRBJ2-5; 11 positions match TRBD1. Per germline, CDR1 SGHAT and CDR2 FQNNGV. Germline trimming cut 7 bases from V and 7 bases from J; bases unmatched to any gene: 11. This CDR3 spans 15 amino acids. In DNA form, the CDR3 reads TGTGCCAGCAACCGCTACGGGACAGGGGGTGGGACCCAGTACTTC. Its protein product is CASNRYGTGGGTQYF. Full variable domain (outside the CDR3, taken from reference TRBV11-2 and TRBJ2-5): EAGVAQSPRYKIIEKRQSVAFWCNPISGHATLYWYQQILGQGPKLLIQFQNNGVVDDSQLPKDRFSAERLKGVDSTLKIQPAKLEDSAVYLCASNRYGTGGGTQYFGPGTRLLVL.

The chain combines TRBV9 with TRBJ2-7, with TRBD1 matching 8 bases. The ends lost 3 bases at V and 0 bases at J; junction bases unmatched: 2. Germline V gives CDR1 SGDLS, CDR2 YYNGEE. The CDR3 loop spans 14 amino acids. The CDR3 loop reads CASSGTGSSYEQYF. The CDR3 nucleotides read TGTGCCAGCAGCGGGACAGGGAGCTCCTACGAGCAGTACTTC.

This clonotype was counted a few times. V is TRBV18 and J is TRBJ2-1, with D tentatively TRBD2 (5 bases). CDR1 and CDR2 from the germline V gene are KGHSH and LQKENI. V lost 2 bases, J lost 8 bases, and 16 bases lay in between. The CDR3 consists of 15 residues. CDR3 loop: CASSPGIALGDEQFF. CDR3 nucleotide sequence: TGTGCCAGCTCACCAGGAATCGCACTCGGGGATGAGCAGTTCTTC.

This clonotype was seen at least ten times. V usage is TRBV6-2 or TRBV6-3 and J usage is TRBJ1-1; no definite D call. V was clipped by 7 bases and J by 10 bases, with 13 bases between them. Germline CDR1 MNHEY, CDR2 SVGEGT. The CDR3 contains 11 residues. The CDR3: CASNRGVSAFF. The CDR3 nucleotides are TGTGCCAGCAACCGTGGGGTTTCAGCTTTCTTT.

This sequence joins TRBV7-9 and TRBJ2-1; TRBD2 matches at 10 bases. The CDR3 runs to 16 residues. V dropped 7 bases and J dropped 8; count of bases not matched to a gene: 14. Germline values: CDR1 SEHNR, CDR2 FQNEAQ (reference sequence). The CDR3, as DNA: TGTGCCAGCATCCTCCCACTAGCGGGGTCGGGCTATGAGCAGTTCTTC. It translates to CASILPLAGSGYEQFF.

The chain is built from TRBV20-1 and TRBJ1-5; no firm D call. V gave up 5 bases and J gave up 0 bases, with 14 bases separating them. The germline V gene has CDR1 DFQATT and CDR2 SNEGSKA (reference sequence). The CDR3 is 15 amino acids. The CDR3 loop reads CSAFPDGYSNQPQHF. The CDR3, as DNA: TGCAGTGCTTTCCCGGACGGATATAGCAATCAGCCCCAGCATTTT.

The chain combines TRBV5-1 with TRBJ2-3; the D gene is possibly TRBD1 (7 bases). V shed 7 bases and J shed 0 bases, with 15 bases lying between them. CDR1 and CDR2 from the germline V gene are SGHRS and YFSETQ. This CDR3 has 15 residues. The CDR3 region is CASHLTGTSTDTQYF. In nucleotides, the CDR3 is TGCGCCAGCCACCTGACAGGGACTAGCACAGATACGCAGTATTTT.

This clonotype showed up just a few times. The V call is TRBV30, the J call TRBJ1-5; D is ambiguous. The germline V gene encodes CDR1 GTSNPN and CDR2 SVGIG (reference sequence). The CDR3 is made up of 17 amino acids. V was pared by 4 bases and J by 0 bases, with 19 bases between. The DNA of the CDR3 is TGTGCCTGGACCCCTTGGTCCGCCCTCAATAGCAATCAGCCCCAGCATTTT. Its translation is CAWTPWSALNSNQPQHF.

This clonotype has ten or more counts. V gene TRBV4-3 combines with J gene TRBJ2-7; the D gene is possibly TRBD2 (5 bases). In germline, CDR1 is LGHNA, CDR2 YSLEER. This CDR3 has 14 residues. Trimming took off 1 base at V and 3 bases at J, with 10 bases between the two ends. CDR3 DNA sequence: TGCGCCAGCAGCCAAGTCACCGGGAACTACGAGCAGTACTTC. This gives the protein CASSQVTGNYEQYF.